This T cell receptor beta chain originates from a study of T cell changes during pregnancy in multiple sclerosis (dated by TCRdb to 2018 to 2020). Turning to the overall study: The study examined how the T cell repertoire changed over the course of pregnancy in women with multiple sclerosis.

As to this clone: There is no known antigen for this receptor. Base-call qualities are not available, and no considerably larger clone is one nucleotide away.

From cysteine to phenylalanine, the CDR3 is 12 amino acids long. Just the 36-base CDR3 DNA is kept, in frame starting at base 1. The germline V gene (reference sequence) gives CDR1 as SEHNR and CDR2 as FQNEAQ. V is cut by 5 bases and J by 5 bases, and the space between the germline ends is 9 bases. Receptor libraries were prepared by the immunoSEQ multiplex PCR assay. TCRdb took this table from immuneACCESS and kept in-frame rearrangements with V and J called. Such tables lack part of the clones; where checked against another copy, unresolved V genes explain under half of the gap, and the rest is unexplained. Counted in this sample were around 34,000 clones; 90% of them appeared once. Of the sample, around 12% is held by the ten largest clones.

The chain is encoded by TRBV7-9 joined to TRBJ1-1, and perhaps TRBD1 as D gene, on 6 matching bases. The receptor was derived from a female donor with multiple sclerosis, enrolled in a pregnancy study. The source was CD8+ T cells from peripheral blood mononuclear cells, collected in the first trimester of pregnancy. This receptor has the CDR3 CASSPQGTEAFF. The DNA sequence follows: TGTGCCAGCAGCCCTCAGGGGACTGAAGCTTTCTTT.